This section outlines one TCR beta chain sequence together with its context. In the original workflow: Amplification from reference gene primers served as the basis for estimated nucleated cell counts. Measured with immunoSEQ multiplex PCR; TCRdb has only the in-frame clones, and not every one. V and J calls plus clone size are reproduced from that table; the DNA served to infer D and trimming. Of some 200,000 clones listed, 84% are singletons. The data derive from a study of blood T cell repertoires in COVID-19. Study information: Some COVID-19 samples were acute and others convalescent; all came from the United States, Italy and Spain. PBMCs, B-cell-depleted T cells, or T cells were the source of the cDNA or gDNA that made up the material.

Germline values: CDR1 SGDLS, CDR2 YYNGEE. Unmatched junction bases numbered 4, after V lost 2 bases and J lost 5 bases. The CDR3 is 14 residues long. V and J are TRBV9 and TRBJ1-2; TRBD1 matches at 9 bases. This clonotype was sampled from a woman between 50 and 59 years old with active or convalescent COVID-19. Specimen: peripheral blood. CDR3 bases: TGTGCCAGCAGCGTCTCCGGGACAGGGTATGGCTACACCTTC. Protein product: CASSVSGTGYGYTF.